These 8 T cell receptor beta chains were sequenced from one sample in a study of stem cell transplantation in POMP-related autoinflammatory disease. This table comes from immunoSEQ multiplex PCR, and its TCRdb copy is limited to in-frame clones, with some not included. This table holds some 69,000 clones, approximately 90% found once. This specimen consisted of CD4+ T cells from PBMCs, obtained after stem cell transplantation. The receptor set was obtained from a human patient with POMP-related autoinflammation and immune dysregulation (PRAID). Some of the T cells might come from the graft donor.

This clone has only a few counts. The chain recombines TRBV30 with TRBJ2-7; D gene unclear. Germline V gene data show CDR1 as GTSNPN and CDR2 as SVGIG (reference sequence). Trimming left V 2 bases short and J 12 bases short, with 23 bases between. This CDR3 is 14 amino acids long. The CDR3 sequence: CAWSPDRTSSYMYF. In DNA form, the CDR3 reads TGTGCCTGGAGTCCAGACCGGACCTCTTCATATATGTACTTC.

The gene calls are TRBV7-3 and TRBJ2-7; 7 bases fit TRBD2. V shed 1 base, J shed 6 bases, and the junction held 12 bases outside the gene matches. The CDR3 has 16 amino acids. From germline, CDR1 is SGHTA and CDR2 FQGTGA. CDR3 amino acids: CASSLRGGGLGGEQYF. CDR3 bases: TGTGCCAGCAGCTTAAGAGGCGGGGGTCTCGGGGGCGAGCAGTACTTC.

The V and J genes are TRBV9 and TRBJ2-7; 7 bases align to TRBD1. Per the germline V gene, CDR1 is SGDLS and CDR2 is YYNGEE. Losses at the gene ends were 0 bases for V and 3 bases for J; bases not matched to a gene: 6. The CDR3 is made up of 15 amino acids. DNA of the CDR3: TGTGCCAGCAGCGTAGGACCAACAGGGGACTACGAGCAGTACTTC. Protein product: CASSVGPTGDYEQYF.

The chain combines TRBV3-1 (or the pseudogene TRBV3-2) with TRBJ1-1, with D unclear. This CDR3 is built from 13 residues. CDR1 and CDR2 from the germline V gene are LGHDT and YNNKEL (reference sequence). V lost 6 bases and J lost 1, with 9 bases in between. In nucleotides, the CDR3 is TGTGCCAGCAGTCTAATAGGGAACACTGAAGCTTTCTTT. Protein sequence: CASSLIGNTEAFF.

The genes are TRBV29-1 and TRBJ1-4; 8 nucleotides agree with TRBD1. The V gene's germline CDR1 is SQVTM and CDR2 ANQGSEA. The CDR3 consists of 17 residues. The V and J ends lost 1 base and 2 bases, in that order; junction bases with no gene match: 9. The CDR3, as DNA: TGCAGCGTTGAAGTCCCAGGGGGCGCCGGTACTAATGAAAAACTGTTTTTT. Encoded protein: CSVEVPGGAGTNEKLFF.

This clone was counted a single time. The gene calls are TRBV4-1 and TRBJ2-1; D gene uncertain. Trimming pared 0 bases from V and 10 bases from J, leaving 7 bases between. The germline gives CDR1 MGHRA, CDR2 YSYEKL. This CDR3 comprises 12 residues. This CDR3 reads CASSQDRQEQFF. The DNA for the CDR3 is TGCGCCAGCAGCCAAGATAGGCAGGAGCAGTTCTTC.

In this sample, this clone turned up once. This sequence joins TRBV9 and TRBJ2-3; no clear D. The V gene's germline CDR1 is SGDLS and CDR2 YYNGEE. With 6 bases removed from V and 4 bases from J, the gap between germline ends came to 12 bases. The CDR3 is made up of 13 amino acids. In nucleotides, the CDR3 is TGTGCCAGCACCTCCATCGCCTCAGATACGCAGTATTTT. It is translated as CASTSIASDTQYF.

V usage is TRBV28 and J usage is TRBJ2-5; 11 positions agree with TRBD2. The CDR3 is 16 residues long. The trim removed 6 bases at V and 0 bases at J, leaving 6 bases unmatched. CDR1 is MDHEN and CDR2 is SYDVKM in the germline V gene. The CDR3: CASSTAGLADQETQYF. The CDR3 DNA reads as TGTGCCAGCAGCACCGCGGGACTAGCGGACCAAGAGACCCAGTACTTC. Complete variable domain (other parts from reference TRBV28 and TRBJ2-5): DVKVTQSSRYLVKRTGEKVFLECVQDMDHENMFWYRQDPGLGLRLIYFSYDVKMKEKGDIPEGYSVSREKKERFSLILESASTNQTSMYLCASSTAGLADQETQYFGPGTRLLVL.